Each of the 32 T cell receptor beta chains below was sequenced from the same sample in a study of response to subunit inactivated influenza vaccine. MiXCR, run by TCRdb on the RT-PCR reads, gives a single entry per CDR3 protein. The table lists approximately 500,000 distinct CDR3 sequences, around 15% of them singletons, with more than 9.5% in the top ten. The specimen was PBMCs from blood, collected approximately 12 days after vaccination. The source is a man aged 50 or older who received an inactivated influenza vaccine.

J is TRBJ2-3 and V is TRBV27; 7 nucleotides agree with TRBD1. V lost 9 bases and J lost 0; bases outside the gene matches: 6. Germline CDR1 is MNHEY and CDR2 is SMNVEV (reference sequence). This CDR3 region has 14 residues. CDR3 sequence: CASRQGGSTDTQYF. The DNA of the CDR3 is TGTGCCAGTCGACAGGGTGGGAGCACAGATACGCAGTATTTT.

The chain combines TRBV2 with TRBJ1-1, with D possibly matching TRBD1 (6 bases). Germline CDR1 SNHLY, CDR2 FYNNEI. V lost 3 bases and J 4 bases, leaving 9 bases between the germline ends. This CDR3 region has 13 residues. In DNA form, the CDR3 reads TGTGCCAGCAGTGATACAGGGCCCACTGAAGCTTTCTTT. It is translated as CASSDTGPTEAFF.

The chain couples TRBV9 to TRBJ2-1; weak D call: TRBD2 (6 bases). Trimming took 3 bases from V and 6 from J, leaving 16 bases between them. CDR3 length: 15 amino acids. The germline gives CDR1 SGDLS, CDR2 YYNGEE. CDR3 in DNA: TGTGCCAGCAGCGCCCCCCGCGGGATAGGCAATGAGCAGTTCTTC. This translates into CASSAPRGIGNEQFF. Combining the CDR3 with reference TRBV9 and TRBJ2-1 gives the whole variable domain DSGVTQTPKHLITATGQRVTLRCSPRSGDLSVYWYQQSLDQGLQFLIQYYNGEERAKGNILERFSAQQFPDLHSELNLSSLELGDSALYFCASSAPRGIGNEQFFGPGTRLTVL.

This clonotype was detected a few times. The V call is TRBV12-3 or TRBV12-4, the J call TRBJ2-2, with 9 positions matching TRBD2. The CDR3 totals 15 residues. V gave up 6 bases and J gave up 5 bases; unmatched junction bases: 7. The chain's CDR3 is CASSTTSGFTGELFF. As DNA, the CDR3 is TGTGCCAGCAGCACGACTAGCGGATTTACCGGGGAGCTGTTTTTT.

This clonotype occurred a few times. This rearrangement joins TRBV3-1 to TRBJ1-6; D is unclear. V was trimmed by 3 bases and J by 10 bases, leaving 13 bases between them. Germline V gene data show CDR1 as LGHDT and CDR2 as YNNKEL (reference sequence). The CDR3 is made up of 14 amino acids. CDR3 nucleotide sequence: TGTGCCAGCAGCCACAGCGGGAAAAACTCACCCCTCCACTTT. Its protein is CASSHSGKNSPLHF.

The rearrangement links TRBV25-1 to TRBJ2-1; D call uncertain. The CDR3 is made up of 15 amino acids. The V gene's germline CDR1 is MGHDK and CDR2 SYGVNS. The V end lost 4 bases, the J end lost 3 bases, and 13 bases lay between the germline ends. DNA for the CDR3: TGTGCCAGCAGTGCCCGATCCTCTCTCTACAATGAGCAGTTCTTC. It encodes CASSARSSLYNEQFF. The full variable domain, rest sourced from reference TRBV25-1 and TRBJ2-1, is EADIYQTPRYLVIGTGKKITLECSQTMGHDKMYWYQQDPGMELHLIHYSYGVNSTEKGDLSSESTVSRIRTEHFPLTLESARPSHTSQYLCASSARSSLYNEQFFGPGTRLTVL.

The gene calls are TRBV27 and TRBJ2-2; 7 nucleotides align to TRBD1. Germline V CDR1 and CDR2: MNHEY, SMNVEV (reference sequence). V dropped 5 bases and J dropped 6; count of bases not matched to a gene: 9. The CDR3 spans 15 residues. The CDR3, as DNA: TGTGCCAGCAGTCAACAGGGGTACGAGGCCGGGGAGCTGTTTTTT. Its translation is CASSQQGYEAGELFF.

This clonotype has only a few counts. CDR3 loop: CSVGTGGSNQPQHF. In nucleotides, the CDR3 is TGCAGCGTGGGGACAGGGGGCAGCAATCAGCCCCAGCATTTT. The chain couples TRBV29-1 to TRBJ1-5; 12 bases map to TRBD1. Unmatched junction bases numbered 1, after V lost 6 bases and J lost 1 base. CDR3 length: 14 amino acids. CDR1 and CDR2 (germline): SQVTM, ANQGSEA.

This clonotype has more than one count but fewer than ten. This chain joins TRBV7-9 and TRBJ2-7; D remains unclear. CDR3 length equals 12 residues. CDR1 is SEHNR, CDR2 FQNEAQ, per germline (reference sequence). Trimming left V 3 bases short and J 5 bases short, with 8 bases between. The CDR3 protein is CASSLRSDEQYF. The CDR3 DNA reads TGTGCCAGCAGCTTGCGGTCGGACGAGCAGTACTTC. The variable domain in full, completed from reference TRBV7-9 and TRBJ2-7, reads DTGVSQNPRHKITKRGQNVTFRCDPISEHNRLYWYRQTLGQGPEFLTYFQNEAQLEKSRLLSDRFSAERPKGSFSTLEIQRTEQGDSAMYLCASSLRSDEQYFGPGTRLTVT.

Of note for this clonotype: This may be a read error: a much more frequent sequence differs by one nucleotide. The chain joins TRBV10-2 to TRBJ1-4, with D hard to call. This CDR3 has 17 amino acids. Per germline, CDR1 WSHSY and CDR2 SAAADI. The CDR3 DNA reads as TGCGCCAGCGGTGAGTCGACCCTCTGGCGGACTAATGAAAAACTGTTTTTT. Translating it yields CASGESTLWRTNEKLFF.

The chain employs TRBV7-2 and TRBJ1-3; D gene ambiguous. CDR3 length: 15 amino acids. The V and J ends lost 1 base and 4 bases respectively, with 11 bases between them. The V gene's germline CDR1 is SGHTA and CDR2 FQGNSA. CDR3: CASSLVVGSGNTIYF. Written as DNA, the CDR3 is TGTGCCAGCAGCTTAGTGGTGGGGTCGGGAAACACCATATATTTT. The variable domain in full, completed from reference TRBV7-2 and TRBJ1-3, reads GAGVSQSPSNKVTEKGKDVELRCDPISGHTALYWYRQSLGQGLEFLIYFQGNSAPDKSGLPSDRFSAERTGGSVSTLTIQRTQQEDSAVYLCASSLVVGSGNTIYFGEGSWLTVV.

J is TRBJ1-2 and V is TRBV6-5; maybe TRBD1 (5 bases). The CDR3 covers 16 residues. The germline CDR1 and CDR2 sequences are MNHEY and SVGAGI. V lost 2 bases and J 7 bases, leaving 20 bases between the germline ends. Written as DNA, the CDR3 is TGTGCCAGCAGTTACGGGGGGAGCTCCTCCCAACTTGGCTACACCTTC. Amino acid sequence: CASSYGGSSSQLGYTF.

In its sample, this clonotype was seen a few times. The chain employs TRBV12-3 or TRBV12-4 and TRBJ2-1; D perhaps matches TRBD1 (5 bases). Trimming shortened V by 4 bases and J by 1 base, and 11 bases separated the two germline ends. This CDR3 has 15 amino acids. The CDR3 DNA follows: TGTGCCAGCAGTTCCCGACAGCCGTCCTACAATGAGCAGTTCTTC. Translating it yields CASSSRQPSYNEQFF.

This clonotype occurred a few times. The CDR3 here is CASSLGTRHYYEQYF. Written as DNA, the CDR3 is TGCGCCAGCAGCTTGGGGACTCGGCATTACTACGAGCAGTACTTC. The genes are TRBV5-1 and TRBJ2-7, with D possibly matching TRBD2 (5 bases). The germline V gene has CDR1 SGHRS and CDR2 YFSETQ. Deletions cut 0 bases from V and 3 bases from J, with 13 bases between. This CDR3 comprises 15 residues.

This clonotype was picked up a small number of times. This chain joins TRBV7-2 and TRBJ1-3; D not certain. The germline gives CDR1 SGHTA, CDR2 FQGNSA. This CDR3 is built from 15 residues. V was shortened by 4 bases and J by 0 bases, with 10 bases between the two germline ends. The CDR3 DNA reads as TGTGCCAGCAGCTCTCAGTGGGGCTCTGGAAACACCATATATTTT. Encoded protein: CASSSQWGSGNTIYF.

The chain employs TRBV7-2 and TRBJ2-5; D is uncertain. V lost 1 base and J lost 2, with 11 bases in between. The CDR3 is made up of 15 amino acids. CDR1 and CDR2 from the germline V gene are SGHTA and FQGNSA. CDR3 DNA sequence: TGTGCCAGCAGCTTAGGGTTCCCTGGGCAAGAGACCCAGTACTTC. Residues: CASSLGFPGQETQYF.

CDR3: CASSQEPTSSDTQYF. In nucleotides, the CDR3 is TGTGCCAGCAGCCAAGAACCCACTAGCTCAGATACGCAGTATTTT. J is TRBJ2-3 and V is TRBV4-2, with D possibly matching TRBD2 (6 bases). Germline assignment: CDR1 LGHNA and CDR2 YNFKEQ. This CDR3 is built from 15 residues. V lost 0 bases and J 4 bases, leaving 11 bases between the germline ends.

In this sample, this clonotype turned up a few times. The CDR3 loop reads CASSYPPGQAFF. CDR3 DNA: TGTGCCAGCAGTTACCCCCCGGGACAAGCTTTCTTT. This chain connects TRBV6-2 or TRBV6-3 to TRBJ1-1, with a possible D match to TRBD1 (5 bases). CDR3 size: 12 residues. Germline values: CDR1 MNHEY, CDR2 SVGEGT. V was cut by 2 bases and J by 9 bases, with 10 bases left in between.

This clonotype was observed a handful of times. The V gene is TRBV20-1, the J gene TRBJ2-7; 11 bases are a match to TRBD1. With 3 bases clipped from V and 3 bases from J, the junction kept 4 bases outside the gene matches. CDR1 is DFQATT, CDR2 SNEGSKA, per germline (reference sequence). CDR3 length: 14 amino acids. CDR3 sequence: CSASRTGGYYEQYF. DNA of the CDR3: TGCAGTGCTAGTAGGACAGGGGGCTACTACGAGCAGTACTTC.

The chain has TRBV9 and TRBJ2-1; no clear D gene. The CDR3 consists of 18 residues. V lost 0 bases and J lost 0, with 16 bases in between. In germline, CDR1 is SGDLS, CDR2 YYNGEE. The CDR3 region has the DNA TGTGCCAGCAGCGTAGCTGACGTGGCTTATACCTCCTACAATGAGCAGTTCTTC. Translation gives CASSVADVAYTSYNEQFF.

The chain recombines TRBV28 with TRBJ2-5; TRBD1 aligns across 9 bases. This CDR3 contains 16 residues. Germline lookup yields CDR1 MDHEN and CDR2 SYDVKM. V lost 6 bases to trimming and J lost 2 bases; unmatched junction nucleotides: 10. CDR3 in DNA: TGTGCCAGCAGGTTTTCCGGGACAGGGCTGCAAGAGACCCAGTACTTC. Translated, it gives CASRFSGTGLQETQYF.

This clonotype has ten or more counts. The CDR3 region has the DNA TGCGCCAGCAGCTTTGCGGCCAGCACAGATACGCAGTATTTT. Its translation is CASSFAASTDTQYF. This chain joins TRBV5-1 and TRBJ2-3; the D is unclear. V shed 2 bases and J shed 0 bases, with 7 bases lying between them. This CDR3 is 14 amino acids long. CDR1 is SGHRS and CDR2 is YFSETQ in the germline V gene.

This clonotype was recorded at least ten times. This rearrangement joins TRBV4-3 to TRBJ2-2; no clear D. With 1 base removed from V and 6 bases from J, the gap between germline ends came to 15 bases. The CDR3 has 16 amino acids. Per the germline V gene, CDR1 is LGHNA and CDR2 is YSLEER. The chain's CDR3 is CASSQVPYSTPGELFF. Written as DNA, the CDR3 is TGCGCCAGCAGCCAAGTCCCCTATTCCACCCCCGGGGAGCTGTTTTTT.

This clonotype turned up a few times. The rearrangement joins TRBV10-2 to TRBJ2-5; 11 nucleotides align to TRBD2. CDR1 and CDR2 from the germline V gene are WSHSY and SAAADI. There are 15 residues in the CDR3. V was clipped by 5 bases and J by 1 base; unmatched bases: 3. CDR3 amino acids: CASSQTSGIQETQYF. The CDR3 nucleotides read TGCGCCAGCAGTCAGACTAGCGGGATCCAAGAGACCCAGTACTTC.

This sequence joins TRBV29-1 and TRBJ2-1; TRBD2 aligns across 9 bases. V gave up 4 bases and J gave up 4 bases; unmatched junction bases: 8. Germline CDR1 and CDR2: SQVTM and ANQGSEA. The CDR3 runs 15 residues. CDR3 sequence: CSVVAGDLSYNEQFF. The CDR3 bases are TGCAGCGTTGTAGCGGGAGATCTTTCTTACAATGAGCAGTTCTTC.

This clonotype was seen at least ten times. J is TRBJ2-7 and V is TRBV4-1, with D possibly being TRBD2 (5 bases). Trimming removed 4 bases from V and 2 bases from J, with 12 bases in between. The CDR3 runs to 14 residues. Germline assignment: CDR1 MGHRA and CDR2 YSYEKL. The CDR3, as DNA: TGCGCCAGCAGCCGCCAACCGGGGACCTACGAGCAGTACTTC. Translation gives CASSRQPGTYEQYF.

V usage is TRBV4-3 and J usage is TRBJ1-2, with D unclear. Germline V CDR1 and CDR2: LGHNA, YSLEER. This CDR3 spans 16 amino acids. V was shortened by 0 bases and J by 4 bases, with 15 bases between the two germline ends. The CDR3 region is CASSQDRYGTVYGYTF. The CDR3 region has the DNA TGCGCCAGCAGCCAAGATCGGTACGGAACGGTCTATGGCTACACCTTC.

The chain couples TRBV12-3 or TRBV12-4 to TRBJ2-7; 8 nucleotides agree with TRBD2. With 3 bases clipped from V and 1 base from J, the junction kept 5 bases outside the gene matches. The CDR3 runs to 15 residues. The CDR3 spells CASSLSGGASYEQYF. The CDR3 DNA is TGTGCCAGCAGTTTGTCGGGAGGGGCGTCCTACGAGCAGTACTTC.

The V call is TRBV6-1, the J call TRBJ2-7; TRBD2 agrees at 7 bases. V was clipped by 6 bases and J by 5 bases; unmatched bases: 16. The germline CDR1 and CDR2 sequences are MNHNS and SASEGT. The CDR3 consists of 16 residues. The CDR3 nucleotides are TGTGCCAGCAGAGAAACTCGTAGAGCGGGAAGGCACGAGCAGTACTTC. It specifies CASRETRRAGRHEQYF.

This clonotype has a handful of counts. This chain links TRBV12-3 or TRBV12-4 with TRBJ2-1; D is ambiguous. The CDR3 extends over 14 amino acids. Trimming shortened V by 1 base and J by 5 bases, and 9 bases separated the two germline ends. CDR3 coding DNA: TGTGCCAGCAGTTTAGGTGTCAGGAACAATGAGCAGTTCTTC. Protein product: CASSLGVRNNEQFF.

This clonotype has more than one count but fewer than ten. V usage is TRBV25-1 and J usage is TRBJ2-3; no clear D gene. This CDR3 spans 16 amino acids. The germline V and J ends were trimmed by 0 bases and 0 bases, with 10 bases remaining between them. The germline gives CDR1 MGHDK, CDR2 SYGVNS. For the CDR3, the DNA is TGTGCCAGCAGTGAATATGGCATCCCTAGCACAGATACGCAGTATTTT. Translated, it gives CASSEYGIPSTDTQYF.

This clonotype occurred a few times. The rearrangement uses TRBV24-1 and TRBJ2-1, with unresolved D. This CDR3 region has 13 residues. Germline CDR1 is KGHDR and CDR2 is SFDVKD. The germline V and J ends were trimmed by 9 bases and 8 bases, with 16 bases remaining between them. CDR3 coding DNA: TGTGCCACCTCAGACGGCGTGGTCGATGAGCAGTTCTTC. This codes for CATSDGVVDEQFF.